Described below is a single T cell receptor (beta chain) sequence and its context. The antigen is unknown. A junction boundary mismatches the germline segment, possibly from a read error. The sample originates from a study of cytomegalovirus exposure and HLA in healthy donors. Study-wide findings and caveats: Compared with the roughly 670-donor mean, an Asian-associated ancestry cluster reportedly had fewer N-insertions, according to a later analysis. Most subjects' HLA-A and HLA-B alleles were reportedly predicted from TCR beta sequences. Later analysis suggested most CMV-associated TCR beta chains were HLA-restricted.

Germline assignment: CDR1 SEHNR and CDR2 FQNEAQ (reference sequence). This CDR3 has 15 amino acids. Use of 60 Vbeta and 13 Jbeta primers characterized the PCR. Libraries were prepared by immunoSEQ multiplex PCR; TCRdb keeps only in-frame clonotypes and omits some of them. The sample lists just over 150,000 clones; around 80% were seen once. This TCR came from a male donor in good health and CMV-seropositive. Input material: PBMCs. The chain is built from TRBV7-9 and TRBJ1-1, with D perhaps matching TRBD1 (6 bases). CDR3 DNA: TGTTCCAGCAGCGGGGGCGCGGTGTTCGGCACTGAAGCTTTCTTT. Its translation is CSSSGGAVFGTEAFF. The complete variable domain, with remaining parts taken from reference TRBV7-9 and TRBJ1-1, reads DTGVSQNPRHKITKRGQNVTFRCDPISEHNRLYWYRQTLGQGPEFLTYFQNEAQLEKSRLLSDRFSAERPKGSFSTLEIQRTEQGDSAMYLCSSSGGAVFGTEAFFGQGTRLTVV.